The 14 T cell receptor beta chains presented below share a single source sample, sequenced in a study of CD4 T cells in relation to SARS-CoV-2 and coronaviruses. Assay: immunoSEQ multiplex PCR; the TCRdb copy retains only in-frame clones and omits some. The sample has around 25,000 clones, approximately 82% seen once. Unexposed donor CD4+ T cells date from about 2011-2018, before the COVID-19 pandemic. CD4+ T cells were isolated from the cells after 10 days of culture. No cognate antigen is known for these TCRs. Sequenced material: CD4+ T cells from PBMCs, cultured in vitro. These receptors were taken from a human donor in good health.

This sequence joins TRBV28 and TRBJ2-7, with 8 bases fitting TRBD1. Germline V lookup: CDR1 MDHEN, CDR2 SYDVKM. V trimming: 5 bases; J trimming: 4 bases; junction bases outside the gene matches: 31. The CDR3 runs to 22 residues. The CDR3 is CASSPSPTIRAPETGDHYEQYF. The DNA for the CDR3 is TGTGCCAGCAGTCCCTCACCCACCATACGAGCCCCCGAGACAGGGGACCATTACGAGCAGTACTTC.

The chain is built from TRBV20-1 and TRBJ2-3, with 12 bases aligning to TRBD2. The germline V gene encodes CDR1 DFQATT and CDR2 SNEGSKA (reference sequence). This CDR3 region has 16 residues. The V and J ends lost 3 bases and 5 bases, in that order; junction bases with no gene match: 9. The CDR3 DNA sequence: TGCAGTGCTAGTTCTCCGGCTAGCGGGAGGGGAGATACGCAGTATTTT. It translates to CSASSPASGRGDTQYF.

The genes are TRBV3-1 (or the pseudogene TRBV3-2) and TRBJ2-3; no firm D call. The CDR3 spans 14 residues. Between the trimmed V and J ends, which lost 3 bases and 1 base, there was a span of 8 bases. Germline CDR1 reads LGHDT; CDR2 reads YNNKEL (reference sequence). The CDR3 DNA reads TGTGCCAGCAGCCACAGTGACGGCACAGATACGCAGTATTTT. This gives the protein CASSHSDGTDTQYF.

This clone has just one count. The chain combines TRBV7-9 with TRBJ2-7; TRBD1 agrees at 8 bases. Germline assignment: CDR1 SEHNR and CDR2 FQNEAQ (reference sequence). V was pared by 2 bases and J by 3 bases, with 9 bases of the junction left unmatched. The CDR3 length is 16 residues. The CDR3: CASSLSPGTGNYEQYF. The CDR3 DNA follows: TGTGCCAGCAGCTTAAGCCCCGGGACAGGAAACTACGAGCAGTACTTC.

This clone was seen a single time. The chain's CDR3 is CASSPPTVAKNIQYF. CDR3 in DNA: TGTGCCAGCAGTCCGCCGACGGTAGCCAAAAACATTCAGTACTTC. The chain links TRBV28 to TRBJ2-4; D is unclear. The CDR3 is 15 amino acids. The germline CDR1 and CDR2 sequences are MDHEN and SYDVKM. V gave up 5 bases and J gave up 0 bases, with 11 bases separating them.

The chain uses TRBV24-1 and TRBJ1-1; no firm D call. V lost 3 bases and J 10 bases, leaving 14 bases between the germline ends. CDR3 length: 13 residues. CDR1 is KGHDR and CDR2 is SFDVKD in the germline V gene. CDR3 nucleotides: TGTGCCACCAGTGATGAGGGAGGGCTTTTAGCTTTCTTT. Translated, it gives CATSDEGGLLAFF.

The chain has TRBV2 and TRBJ1-1; 7 nucleotides agree with TRBD1. V lost 8 bases and J lost 1; bases outside the gene matches: 7. Germline V gene sequence: CDR1 SNHLY, CDR2 FYNNEI. The CDR3 sequence is 14 residues long. CDR3 DNA: TGTGCCAGCTGCCAGGGACAGAAGAACACTGAAGCTTTCTTT. Encoded protein: CASCQGQKNTEAFF.

The genes are TRBV6-5 and TRBJ2-2; D not certain. The CDR3 length is 15 residues. Deletions cut 5 bases from V and 6 bases from J, with 16 bases between. The germline CDR1 and CDR2 sequences are MNHEY and SVGAGI. In DNA form, the CDR3 reads TGTGCCAGCAGTCCCTCGTTCACTAAGCCCGGGGAGCTGTTTTTT. Translating it yields CASSPSFTKPGELFF.

The chain couples TRBV19 to TRBJ2-4, with 10 bases identical to TRBD2. Germline CDR1 LNHDA, CDR2 SQIVND (reference sequence). The CDR3 loop spans 16 amino acids. Germline trimming cut 5 bases from V and 0 bases from J; bases unmatched to any gene: 4. CDR3 nucleotide sequence: TGTGCCAGTAGTCTCGGACTAGCGGTAGCCAAAAACATTCAGTACTTC. This sequence encodes CASSLGLAVAKNIQYF.

The rearrangement uses TRBV9 and TRBJ1-3; the D gene is possibly TRBD1 (5 bases). The germline V gene encodes CDR1 SGDLS and CDR2 YYNGEE. V was trimmed by 5 bases and J by 3 bases, leaving 15 bases between them. The CDR3 consists of 15 residues. CDR3 residues: CASSPREGSGNTIYF. In DNA form, the CDR3 reads TGTGCCAGCAGTCCCAGAGAGGGGAGTGGAAACACCATATATTTT.

This chain connects TRBV19 to TRBJ2-1; weak D call: TRBD2 (6 bases). This CDR3 contains 14 residues. V was trimmed by 7 bases and J by 9 bases, leaving 19 bases between them. CDR1 LNHDA and CDR2 SQIVND come from the germline V gene (reference sequence). The CDR3 coding sequence is TGTGCCAGTAAGCAGCGGAGGGTTGAGGGTGAGCAGTTCTTC. Its translation is CASKQRRVEGEQFF.

This chain links TRBV5-5 with TRBJ1-2; D gene unclear. In germline, CDR1 is SGHKS, CDR2 YYEKEE (reference sequence). The CDR3 contains 12 residues. The V end lost 0 bases, the J end lost 8 bases, and 8 bases lay between the germline ends. The CDR3 DNA is TGTGCCAGCAGCTTGGACGTTGGGGGCTACACCTTC. This translates into CASSLDVGGYTF.

The chain has TRBV30 and TRBJ2-5; 13 bases agree with TRBD2. V trimming: 3 bases; J trimming: 6 bases; junction bases outside the gene matches: 4. This CDR3 comprises 14 residues. Germline values: CDR1 GTSNPN, CDR2 SVGIG (reference sequence). For the CDR3, the DNA is TGTGCCTGGAGACTAGCGGGAGGGCCACAGACCCAGTACTTC. It is translated as CAWRLAGGPQTQYF.

The chain uses TRBV29-1 and TRBJ2-3; TRBD2 matches at 8 bases. V trimming: 7 bases; J trimming: 6 bases; junction bases outside the gene matches: 9. CDR1 SQVTM and CDR2 ANQGSEA come from the germline V gene. The length of the CDR3 is 13 residues. CDR3 protein: CSARTSRSDTQYF. The CDR3 region has the DNA TGCAGCGCTAGGACTAGCCGATCTGATACGCAGTATTTT.